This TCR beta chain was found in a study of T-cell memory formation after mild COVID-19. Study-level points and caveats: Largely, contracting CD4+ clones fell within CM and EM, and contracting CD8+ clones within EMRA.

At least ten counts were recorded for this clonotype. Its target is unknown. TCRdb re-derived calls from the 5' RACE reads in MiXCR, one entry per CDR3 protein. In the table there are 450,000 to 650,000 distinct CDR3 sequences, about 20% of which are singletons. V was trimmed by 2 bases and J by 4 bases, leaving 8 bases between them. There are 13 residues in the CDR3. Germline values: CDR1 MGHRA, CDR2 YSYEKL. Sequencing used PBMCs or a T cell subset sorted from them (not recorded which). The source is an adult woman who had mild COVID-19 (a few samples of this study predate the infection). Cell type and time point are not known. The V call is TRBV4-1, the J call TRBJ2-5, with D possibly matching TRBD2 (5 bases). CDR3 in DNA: TGCGCCAGCAGCCAAACTAGGCGAGAGACCCAGTACTTC. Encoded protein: CASSQTRRETQYF.